A selection of T cell receptor beta chains follows, all from one sample in a study of T cells after yellow fever vaccination. In TCRdb, the 5' RACE reads were re-called with MiXCR into one record per CDR3 protein. The sample holds fewer than 450,000 distinct CDR3 sequences, roughly 10% seen once. The input for sequencing was PBMCs, taken on the day of the first yellow fever vaccination. Receptors were obtained from a man between 18 and 35 years old who received the YFV17D yellow fever vaccine. Each CDR3 is given with its conserved first and last residue. The D gene is left open where the match is weak. Where a row states a size, it is once, few, many or the class of an expanded clone; other rows omit it.

d_call,v_call,clone_size,j_call,cdr3_nt,cdr3_aa
.,TRBV12-3/TRBV12-4,many,TRBJ2-5,TGTGCCAGCAGATATACCGGGAGCCAAGAGACCCAGTACTTC,CASRYTGSQETQYF
.,TRBV10-2,.,TRBJ2-3,TGCGCCAGCAGTGAGTCAGAGGGGATCATAGTTGGAGATACGCAGTATTTT,CASSESEGIIVGDTQYF
TRBD1,TRBV5-6,few,TRBJ2-2,TGTGCCAGCAGCCCCGGGACAGGAGAGACCGGGGAGCTGTTTTTT,CASSPGTGETGELFF
TRBD2,TRBV24-1,.,TRBJ2-3,TGTGCCACCAGTGGAAAGCGGGGGACCACAGATACGCAGTATTTT,CATSGKRGTTDTQYF
.,TRBV7-2,.,TRBJ2-3,TGTGCCACCGAGCTAGGGGACACAGATACGCAGTATTTT,CATELGDTDTQYF
.,TRBV15,few,TRBJ2-5,TGTGCCACCAGCAGAGATTCCGGGCCAGCCCTTGGGGAGACCCAGTACTTC,CATSRDSGPALGETQYF
.,TRBV4-3,few,TRBJ1-4,TGCGCCAGCAGCCAAGACGGTGCGGGGCAGACTAATGAAAAACTGTTTTTT,CASSQDGAGQTNEKLFF
.,TRBV11-2,.,TRBJ2-1,TGTGCCAGCAGCTCGGACTTGGTTGAGCAGTTCTTC,CASSSDLVEQFF
TRBD1,TRBV2,.,TRBJ2-3,TGTGTCACAGCAAGGGACAGAAGCATTGGTACGCAGTATTTT,CVTARDRSIGTQYF
.,TRBV5-1,many,TRBJ2-1,TGCGCCAGCAGCTTCAGCACGATCTCCTACAATGAGCAGTTCTTC,CASSFSTISYNEQFF
TRBD2,TRBV20-1,few,TRBJ2-3,TGCAGTGCTCCGGGGCGGGGGGCCCCCGATACGCAGTATTTT,CSAPGRGAPDTQYF
.,TRBV3-1,few,TRBJ1-1,TGTGCCAGCAGCCAAGTGGGGGGTCTCCCTGAAGCTTTCTTT,CASSQVGGLPEAFF
TRBD1,TRBV11-3,many,TRBJ2-2,TGTGCCAGCAGCTCCCGGGACAGGGGGCCCGGGGAGCTGTTTTTT,CASSSRDRGPGELFF
TRBD2,TRBV7-9,.,TRBJ2-1,TGTGCCAGCAGCCCGCCGCGGGGGAAACATGAGCAGTTCTTC,CASSPPRGKHEQFF
.,TRBV4-1,many,TRBJ2-2,TGCGCCAGCAGCCAAGTAGGACAGAACACCGGGGAGCTGTTTTTT,CASSQVGQNTGELFF
.,TRBV4-3,many,TRBJ2-4,TGCGCCAGCAGCCAAGATCCGGGATTTACCAAAAACATTCAGTACTTC,CASSQDPGFTKNIQYF
.,TRBV18,.,TRBJ2-2,TGTGCCAGCTCTTCAGGGGCATCGGGGGAGCTGTTTTTT,CASSSGASGELFF
.,TRBV18,.,TRBJ1-1,TGTGCCAGCTCACCTCTGGGGTCGGACACTGAAGCTTTCTTT,CASSPLGSDTEAFF
TRBD1,TRBV19,few,TRBJ2-7,TGTGCCAGTAGTGGGACAGGGATCTACGAGCAGTACTTC,CASSGTGIYEQYF
.,TRBV7-8,.,TRBJ2-7,TGTGCCAGCAGCTTAGAACAGAACTCCTACGAGCAGTACTTC,CASSLEQNSYEQYF
TRBD2,TRBV11-2,.,TRBJ2-2,TGTGCCAGCAGCGCAACCGGGACTAGCGGGGGGTCTCCGAACACCGGGGAGCTGTTTTTT,CASSATGTSGGSPNTGELFF
TRBD2,TRBV27,.,TRBJ2-3,TGTGCCAGCAGTTTTAGCGGGGGGCGTTTTGATACGCAGTATTTT,CASSFSGGRFDTQYF
TRBD1,TRBV7-2,.,TRBJ1-2,TGTGCCAGCAGCTTCGGGACAGTGGGGCATGGCTACACCTTC,CASSFGTVGHGYTF
TRBD1,TRBV5-6,few,TRBJ2-1,TGTGCCATGAGCCCCCCGGGACAGCACAATGAGCAGTTCTTC,CAMSPPGQHNEQFF
TRBD1,TRBV5-1,many,TRBJ2-7,TGTGCCAGCAGCTTGGGACAGGGGGCCTACGAGCAGTACTTC,CASSLGQGAYEQYF
.,TRBV4-3,few,TRBJ1-2,TGCGCCAGCAGCCAAGACGAGGAAGTAGGGATCAATGGCTACACCTTC,CASSQDEEVGINGYTF
.,TRBV29-1,few,TRBJ1-2,TGCAGCGACAGGGATCCTCTCTCTCATGGCTACACCTTC,CSDRDPLSHGYTF
.,TRBV5-1,.,TRBJ2-3,TGCGCCAGCAGCTGGCAGGATGACACGCAGTATTTT,CASSWQDDTQYF
.,TRBV20-1,.,TRBJ2-1,TGCAGTGCTAGACCCTTGACAGACAATGAGCAGTTCTTC,CSARPLTDNEQFF
TRBD1,TRBV5-6,many,TRBJ2-1,TGTGCCAGCAGCTTTGACAGGGGGCAATTGGGATTCTTC,CASSFDRGQLGFF
.,TRBV11-2,many,TRBJ1-5,TGTGCCAGCAGCTTAGTACAGGGTTTGCAGCATTTT,CASSLVQGLQHF